The 11 T cell receptor beta chains below were found in one sample sequenced in a study of blood T cell repertoires in COVID-19. Profiled with immunoSEQ multiplex PCR; TCRdb holds only in-frame clones, not every one. The sample yields 250,000 to 400,000 clones, roughly 88% seen once. The specimen sequenced was peripheral blood. All receptors derive from a woman aged 30 to 39 with COVID-19, enrolled during active disease.

This clone was seen only once. V is TRBV6-1 and J is TRBJ1-2; D unclear. The CDR3 loop spans 15 amino acids. From germline, CDR1 is MNHNS and CDR2 SASEGT. Deletions cut 1 base from V and 2 bases from J, with 11 bases between. CDR3 amino acids: CASSEGTAGNYGYTF. CDR3 bases: TGTGCCAGCAGTGAAGGTACAGCGGGAAACTATGGCTACACCTTC.

CDR3 loop: CASSEGRKGAGVNTEAFF. The DNA for the CDR3 is TGTGCCAGCAGTGAGGGACGTAAGGGAGCGGGAGTGAACACTGAAGCTTTCTTT. The chain recombines TRBV2 with TRBJ1-1, with a weak D call TRBD1 (5 bases). CDR1 and CDR2 from the germline V gene are SNHLY and FYNNEI. V was cut by 3 bases and J by 0 bases, with 20 bases left in between. CDR3 length: 18 amino acids.

The chain joins TRBV9 to TRBJ2-3, with D maybe TRBD2 (6 bases). The CDR3 totals 13 residues. Per germline, CDR1 SGDLS and CDR2 YYNGEE. V dropped 4 bases and J dropped 4 bases, with 10 bases sitting between them. The CDR3 region has the DNA TGTGCCAGCAGCCCGACTAGTGCAGATACGCAGTATTTT. It translates to CASSPTSADTQYF.

The rearrangement joins TRBV10-2 to TRBJ2-7, with TRBD2 matching over 14 bases. The CDR3 loop spans 14 amino acids. Germline-derived CDR1 and CDR2 are WSHSY and SAAADI. V gave up 9 bases and J gave up 3 bases; unmatched junction bases: 4. The CDR3 bases are TGCGCCAGTGGGACTAGCGGGAGCGGCTACGAGCAGTACTTC. Translation: CASGTSGSGYEQYF.

The chain recombines TRBV30 with TRBJ2-5; D may be TRBD2 (7 bases). V was pared by 1 base and J by 2 bases, with 14 bases between. The CDR3 is made up of 15 amino acids. CDR1 and CDR2 from the germline V gene are GTSNPN and SVGIG (reference sequence). CDR3 sequence (DNA): TGTGCCTGGAGTGCGGGGGCTAGCGGACAAGAGACCCAGTACTTC. This codes for CAWSAGASGQETQYF.

CDR3 residues: CASSKTQGGGEKLFF. The DNA of the CDR3 is TGTGCCAGCAGCAAAACACAGGGTGGGGGTGAAAAACTGTTTTTT. V and J are TRBV21-1 and TRBJ1-4; the DNA was not used to check the table's D call, TRBD1. TRBV21-1 is annotated as a pseudogene. CDR3 length equals 15 residues.

The chain couples TRBV5-1 to TRBJ1-4; no clear D gene. CDR3 length: 17 residues. The V end lost 3 bases, the J end lost 0 bases, and 15 bases lay between the germline ends. CDR1 and CDR2 from the germline V gene are SGHRS and YFSETQ. The CDR3 loop reads CASSSLGGFSTNEKLFF. As DNA, the CDR3 is TGCGCCAGCAGCTCTCTGGGAGGCTTCTCAACTAATGAAAAACTGTTTTTT. Complete variable domain (other parts from reference TRBV5-1 and TRBJ1-4): KAGVTQTPRYLIKTRGQQVTLSCSPISGHRSVSWYQQTPGQGLQFLFEYFSETQRNKGNFPGRFSGRQFSNSRSEMNVSTLELGDSALYLCASSSLGGFSTNEKLFFGSGTQLSVL.

This clone was counted only a few times. The rearrangement uses TRBV6-4 and TRBJ2-1; 8 nucleotides match TRBD1. V trimming: 2 bases; J trimming: 7 bases; junction bases outside the gene matches: 1. This CDR3 region has 13 residues. Germline V gene data show CDR1 as MRHNA and CDR2 as SNTAGT. CDR3 DNA sequence: TGTGCCAGCAGTGACCGGGACAGGAATGAGCAGTTCTTC. It translates to CASSDRDRNEQFF.

The V call is TRBV4-1, the J call TRBJ2-7, with TRBD2 identical over 7 bases. With 1 base clipped from V and 3 bases from J, the junction kept 9 bases outside the gene matches. From germline, CDR1 is MGHRA and CDR2 YSYEKL. This CDR3 is 16 amino acids long. The CDR3 nucleotides are TGCGCCAGCAGCCAAGCCGATTCCGGGACTATCTACGAGCAGTACTTC. Protein sequence: CASSQADSGTIYEQYF.

This clone was detected a few times. The V gene is TRBV5-4, the J gene TRBJ2-3; TRBD2 agrees at 7 bases. The germline gives CDR1 SGHNT, CDR2 YYREEE (reference sequence). Trimming took 4 bases from V and 4 from J; bases not matched to a gene: 18. The CDR3 contains 18 residues. CDR3 sequence (DNA): TGTGCCAGCAGCCCGAGCCGGGCTAGCGGACATACCCCAGATACGCAGTATTTT. This gives the protein CASSPSRASGHTPDTQYF.

This chain joins TRBV7-2 and TRBJ1-3, with TRBD1 matching over 7 bases. Losses at the gene ends were 3 bases for V and 0 bases for J; bases not matched to a gene: 2. CDR1 and CDR2 (germline): SGHTA, FQGNSA. The CDR3 runs 15 residues. Here the CDR3 DNA reads TGTGCCAGCAGCTTGGGGACAGTCTCTGGAAACACCATATATTTT. Translating it yields CASSLGTVSGNTIYF.